The sequence of this T cell receptor (beta chain) was determined in a study of cytotoxic CD8 clonotypes in ibrutinib-treated CLL. Study summary: Response samples followed a median 12 months of treatment, range 6 to 36.

As regards this clone: What it binds is not known.

Cryopreserved PBMCs provided around 2 micrograms of genomic DNA for the TCR beta libraries. This CDR3 has 14 amino acids. Per germline, CDR1 SGHTA and CDR2 FQGTGA. Trimming stripped 3 bases from V and 7 bases from J, with 16 bases between. The study's findings and limits: Treatment left the uncommon public clonotypes either contracted or stable in frequency. Increased clonality at ibrutinib response gave way to a return toward baseline at progression.

TCRdb's copy holds only in-frame clones and misses some; the assay was immunoSEQ multiplex PCR. Among roughly 250,000 clones, 60% to 75% were seen once, and the ten largest hold approximately 15%. Sequencing was performed on PBMCs, taken after 24 months of ibrutinib treatment. The chain links TRBV7-3 to TRBJ2-7; maybe TRBD2 (5 bases). The sequence was obtained from a human donor with chronic lymphocytic leukemia. The CDR3: CASSLGGSTSEQYF. The CDR3 bases are TGTGCCAGCAGCTTGGGCGGGTCCACTAGTGAGCAGTACTTC.